One and the same sample provided the 27 T cell receptor beta chains below, sequenced in a study of CD8 T cells in Susac syndrome (dated by TCRdb to the late 2010s). The library was made by the immunoSEQ multiplex PCR assay. RNA was extracted using the RNeasy kit, and about 0.45 to 1 ug of the RNA was reverse transcribed with random hexamers. Using fastp at Q25 and MiXCR, TCRdb reprocessed the public reads and kept productive beta chains. Rows matching on CDR3 protein sequence are summarized as one entry with the most common DNA and genes. Here the sample has some 180,000 distinct CDR3 sequences; just under 95% occur a single time. Jointly, the top ten make up approximately 0.1% of the sample. Sequences were obtained from CD4+ T cells from PBMCs. These TCRs come from a human donor in good health.

This CDR3 is CASSFWETQYF. The CDR3 coding sequence is TGTGCCAGCAGTTTTTGGGAGACCCAGTACTTC. The chain employs TRBV27 and TRBJ2-5, with no clear D. V was cut by 3 bases and J by 5 bases, with 4 bases left in between. CDR3 size: 11 residues. The germline V gene has CDR1 MNHEY and CDR2 SMNVEV (reference sequence).

The CDR3 coding sequence is TGTGCCTGGACCACGGTTTATTACAATGAGCAGTTCTTC. Its translation: CAWTTVYYNEQFF. This sequence joins TRBV30 and TRBJ2-1, with D hard to call. The CDR3 runs 13 residues. Germline CDR1 GTSNPN, CDR2 SVGIG (reference sequence). Trimming took 4 bases from V and 4 from J, leaving 11 bases between them.

V gene TRBV20-1 combines with J gene TRBJ2-1, with D unresolved. The CDR3 loop spans 11 amino acids. Germline lookup yields CDR1 DFQATT and CDR2 SNEGSKA (reference sequence). V gave up 2 bases and J gave up 10 bases, with 9 bases separating them. This CDR3 reads CSARLEREQFF. In DNA form, the CDR3 reads TGCAGTGCTAGACTCGAAAGAGAGCAGTTCTTC.

J is TRBJ1-1 and V is TRBV20-1; D gene uncertain. This CDR3 has 13 amino acids. Per germline, CDR1 DFQATT and CDR2 SNEGSKA (reference sequence). V shed 0 bases and J shed 5 bases, with 10 bases lying between them. Here the CDR3 reads CSAREPIWTEAFF. The CDR3 DNA reads as TGCAGTGCTAGAGAGCCCATTTGGACTGAAGCTTTCTTT.

This chain joins TRBV12-3 or TRBV12-4 and TRBJ2-7; the match to TRBD1 covers 9 bases. The CDR3 contains 13 residues. Germline trimming cut 8 bases from V and 5 bases from J; bases unmatched to any gene: 7. The CDR3 DNA follows: TGTGCCAGCCTTGACGACAGGGGGAACGAGCAGTACTTC. This encodes CASLDDRGNEQYF.

This CDR3 is CSAQGTGGPREPEQFF. CDR3 bases: TGCAGTGCTCAAGGAACGGGGGGACCCCGAGAGCCTGAGCAGTTCTTC. This rearrangement joins TRBV20-1 to TRBJ2-1; 7 bases align to TRBD2. This CDR3 spans 16 amino acids. The J segment lost 9 bases and the V segment lost 5 bases, leaving 19 bases of the junction unmatched. The germline CDR1 and CDR2 sequences are DFQATT and SNEGSKA (reference sequence).

The rearrangement links TRBV5-1 to TRBJ2-1; D ambiguous. V was trimmed by 2 bases and J by 5 bases, leaving 8 bases between them. CDR1 SGHRS and CDR2 YFSETQ come from the germline V gene. This CDR3 has 13 residues. This CDR3 reads CASSFGSNNEQFF. The DNA of the CDR3 is TGCGCCAGCAGCTTCGGCAGCAACAATGAGCAGTTCTTC.

The gene calls are TRBV6-2 or TRBV6-3 and TRBJ1-1; the D is unclear. The germline V gene has CDR1 MNHEY and CDR2 SVGEGT. This CDR3 has 14 residues. V lost 5 bases, J lost 1 base, and 11 bases lay in between. The CDR3 here is CASSRRQWNTEAFF. CDR3 bases: TGTGCCAGCAGTCGCAGGCAGTGGAACACTGAAGCTTTCTTT.

The chain links TRBV3-1 to TRBJ2-3; 8 bases align to TRBD2. Trimming cost V 1 base and J 6 bases; bases outside gene matches: 6. CDR1 and CDR2 from the germline V gene are LGHDT and YNNKEL (reference sequence). This CDR3 contains 15 residues. The CDR3 loop reads CASSQVTSGDDTQYF. The CDR3 DNA reads as TGTGCCAGCAGCCAAGTAACTAGCGGAGACGATACGCAGTATTTT.

The V gene is TRBV28, the J gene TRBJ2-1; TRBD2 agrees at 8 bases. The germline CDR1 and CDR2 sequences are MDHEN and SYDVKM. J gave up 10 bases and V 1 base, and 9 bases lay outside the gene matches. The CDR3 loop spans 15 amino acids. CDR3 coding DNA: TGTGCCAGCAGTTTATCGACGGGAGGGCCGGGGGAGCAGTTCTTC. Protein product: CASSLSTGGPGEQFF.

Of note for this clonotype: The junction shows a germline mismatch at one end, possibly a read error. This chain connects TRBV12-3 or TRBV12-4 to TRBJ1-2; 7 bases map to TRBD1. This CDR3 is 12 amino acids long. The DNA for the CDR3 is TGTGCCAGCAGTTTCGACAGGGCTTCGCCCTTCTTC. Translated: CASSFDRASPFF.

The rearrangement joins TRBV28 to TRBJ2-7; 8 bases map to TRBD2. The CDR3 has 14 residues. Germline loops: CDR1 MDHEN, CDR2 SYDVKM. Trimming cost V 2 bases and J 3 bases; bases outside gene matches: 3. The CDR3 nucleotides are TGTGCCAGCAGTTTACCCGGGACTAGCTACGAGCAGTACTTC. Encoded protein: CASSLPGTSYEQYF.

This chain uses TRBV20-1 with TRBJ1-4; D not certain. The V and J ends lost 6 bases and 0 bases respectively, with 14 bases between them. The CDR3 totals 15 residues. Germline loops: CDR1 DFQATT, CDR2 SNEGSKA (reference sequence). In nucleotides, the CDR3 is TGCAGTGCCACACCCGCGGCTGCAACTAATGAAAAACTGTTTTTT. Its translation is CSATPAAATNEKLFF.

J is TRBJ2-2 and V is TRBV24-1; no reliable D call. Germline CDR1 and CDR2: KGHDR and SFDVKD. This CDR3 is 15 amino acids long. The V end was cut by 7 bases, the J end by 3 bases, with 14 bases between. CDR3 nucleotide sequence: TGTGCCACCAGCCGTGTCGCAGTGGACACCGGGGAGCTGTTTTTT. Protein sequence: CATSRVAVDTGELFF.

The chain combines TRBV30 with TRBJ2-7; D is unresolved. CDR1 is GTSNPN and CDR2 is SVGIG in the germline V gene (reference sequence). Between the trimmed V and J ends, which lost 2 bases and 2 bases, there was a span of 10 bases. This CDR3 spans 13 amino acids. CDR3 DNA: TGTGCCTGGAGTCTAATTAACCCCTACGAGCAGTACTTC. Its translation is CAWSLINPYEQYF.

The genes are TRBV15 and TRBJ1-2; D unresolved. The germline V gene encodes CDR1 LNHNV and CDR2 YYDKDF (reference sequence). The CDR3 contains 14 residues. V was pared by 0 bases and J by 4 bases, with 9 bases between. The CDR3 nucleotides read TGTGCCACCAGCAGAGATAGGCAGACCTATGGCTACACCTTC. The encoded protein is CATSRDRQTYGYTF.

This clonotype was recorded only once. The chain recombines TRBV7-9 with TRBJ2-2; TRBD2 is a possible D gene (6 bases). Deletions cut 1 base from V and 1 base from J, with 10 bases between. The CDR3 loop spans 16 amino acids. Germline CDR1 is SEHNR and CDR2 is FQNEAQ (reference sequence). The CDR3 coding sequence is TGTGCCAGCAGCTTAGGAGTCGGGGGGAACACCGGGGAGCTGTTTTTT. Translating gives CASSLGVGGNTGELFF.

This chain links TRBV30 with TRBJ1-1; 8 bases are shared with TRBD1. The V and J ends lost 7 bases and 4 bases, in that order; junction bases with no gene match: 8. This CDR3 region has 13 residues. The germline V gene has CDR1 GTSNPN and CDR2 SVGIG (reference sequence). The CDR3 region is CASTSGGVTEAFF. CDR3 bases: TGTGCCTCTACGTCAGGGGGCGTCACTGAAGCTTTCTTT.

With regard to this clonotype: Germline and junction disagree at one end, which may indicate a read error. V gene TRBV5-1 combines with J gene TRBJ2-4, with 7 bases that match TRBD1. The CDR3 is made up of 13 amino acids. Germline loops: CDR1 SGHRS, CDR2 YFSETQ. The CDR3 sequence: CASRFTGAALLFF. The CDR3 nucleotides read TGCGCCAGCAGATTCACAGGGGCGGCGCTTCTGTTCTTC.

This clonotype was observed a few times. J is TRBJ2-3 and V is TRBV5-6, with TRBD2 matching 9 bases. Germline CDR1 and CDR2: SGHDT and YYEEEE. This CDR3 spans 15 amino acids. V lost 4 bases to trimming and J lost 3 bases; unmatched junction nucleotides: 6. The CDR3 sequence: CASSPAAGGTDTQYF. The CDR3 DNA reads as TGTGCCAGCAGCCCGGCAGCGGGAGGTACAGATACGCAGTATTTT.

The rearrangement uses TRBV7-2 and TRBJ2-7; D is uncertain. Looked up from germline, CDR1 is SGHTA and CDR2 is FQGNSA. Trimming took 3 bases from V and 6 from J, leaving 9 bases between them. There are 12 residues in the CDR3. The CDR3 nucleotides are TGTGCCAGCAGCTTTCCCCTCTCCGAGCAGTACTTC. Translating it yields CASSFPLSEQYF.

As DNA, the CDR3 is TGCAGCGTTGTGCCGAGGGACAGTTACAATGAGCAGTTCTTC. Translation: CSVVPRDSYNEQFF. This sequence joins TRBV29-1 and TRBJ2-1, with 7 bases matching TRBD1. Germline V lookup: CDR1 SQVTM, CDR2 ANQGSEA. With V trimmed by 4 bases and J by 4 bases, 7 bases remained unmatched. The CDR3 sequence is 14 residues long.

The CDR3 DNA sequence: TGCAGTTGCAGCCGGAGCGGGAGAGGTGACATTCAGTACTTC. The encoded protein is CSCSRSGRGDIQYF. The gene calls are TRBV20-1 and TRBJ2-4, with 8 nucleotides matching TRBD2. From germline, CDR1 is DFQATT and CDR2 SNEGSKA (reference sequence). Germline trimming cut 8 bases from V and 8 bases from J; bases unmatched to any gene: 14. The CDR3 is 14 residues long.

This clonotype was observed once. The chain employs TRBV9 and TRBJ1-5, with D possibly TRBD1 on 5 matching bases. The CDR3 covers 15 residues. The ends were cut back, 0 bases at V and 3 bases at J, with 10 bases in the middle. Germline V gene sequence: CDR1 SGDLS, CDR2 YYNGEE. The CDR3 coding sequence is TGTGCCAGCAGCGTAGGAGGGACCTTCAATCAGCCCCAGCATTTT. Encoded protein: CASSVGGTFNQPQHF.

This clonotype was detected a few times. This sequence joins TRBV14 and TRBJ2-7; D call uncertain. V was cut by 3 bases and J by 0 bases, with 3 bases left in between. The CDR3 extends over 12 amino acids. The germline gives CDR1 SGHDN, CDR2 FVKESK. CDR3 region: CASSHSSYEQYF. The CDR3, as DNA: TGTGCCAGCAGCCATTCCTCCTACGAGCAGTACTTC.

The chain combines TRBV28 with TRBJ2-7, with 11 positions matching TRBD2. CDR3 length: 14 amino acids. Germline V gene data show CDR1 as MDHEN and CDR2 as SYDVKM. The V gene end was trimmed by 6 bases and the J gene end by 6 bases; junction bases not matched to a gene: 7. CDR3 coding DNA: TGTGCCAGCAGGTTAGCGGGAGGGGCAGCCGAGCAGTACTTC. It encodes CASRLAGGAAEQYF.

V gene TRBV14 combines with J gene TRBJ1-2; maybe TRBD1 (6 bases). V gave up 4 bases and J gave up 7 bases, with 22 bases separating them. The CDR3 totals 16 residues. Germline CDR1 and CDR2: SGHDN and FVKESK. For the CDR3, the DNA is TGTGCCAGCAGCCGGGAATCCCAGTTTTGGGGGCCTGGCTACACCTTC. This gives the protein CASSRESQFWGPGYTF.